This paragraph covers one T cell receptor beta chain sequence. Its target is not known. Germline CDR1 reads SGHVS; CDR2 reads FQNEAQ. The CDR3 is made up of 13 amino acids. The ends lost 5 bases at V and 8 bases at J; junction bases unmatched: 2. The sample comes from a study of cytomegalovirus exposure and HLA in healthy donors. Regarding the study as a whole: Judged likely to be a sequencing artifact was a cluster of highly shared sequence variants. As a later analysis revealed, the rate of TCR association differed by HLA locus, with DRB1 most and HLA-C fewest. TCR beta V segments were, for the most part, productive about 87% or about 30% of the time in an earlier analysis.

PCR amplification relied on 60 Vbeta primers (plus 13 Jbeta primers). TCRdb keeps only in-frame clones here, not all; method: immunoSEQ multiplex PCR. The table lists about 180,000 clones, approximately 81% of them singletons, with 2% to 2.5% in the top ten. This TCR came from a woman between 25 and 40 years old in good health and CMV-seronegative. This rearrangement joins TRBV7-8 to TRBJ1-4; 10 bases align to TRBD1. The sample taken for sequencing was PBMCs. CDR3 protein: CASSLTGGEKLFF. CDR3 nucleotides: TGTGCCAGCAGCCTGACAGGGGGCGAAAAACTGTTTTTT.